This is a list of T cell receptor beta chains from one sample in a study of vaccination and CD4 T cells after COVID-19. MiXCR, applied by TCRdb to the PCR reads, yields one record per CDR3 protein. The sample lists 14,000 or so distinct CDR3 sequences, 20% to 25% occurring once. These TCRs' antigens remain unknown. Sequences were derived from CD4+ T cells from blood, cultured in vitro, sampled after SARS-CoV-2 vaccination. These TCRs come from a human donor who had recovered from COVID-19. Both conserved end residues are part of each CDR3. Each record gives: D gene, clone size, V gene, J gene, CDR3 protein, CDR3 DNA. The D gene is left open where the match is weak. Part of the rows lack a size; the others show once, few, many or a class for expanded clones.

TRBD1	NA	TRBV6-2/TRBV6-3	TRBJ2-7	CASSVPGTGPTEQYF	TGTGCCAGCTCCGTCCCCGGGACAGGACCCACGGAGCAGTACTTC
NA	NA	TRBV20-1	TRBJ2-1	CSSRGLWNEQFF	TGCAGCAGCCGGGGGCTTTGGAATGAGCAGTTCTTC
NA	NA	TRBV14	TRBJ1-2	CASTDSRGGYGYTF	TGTGCCAGCACCGATTCCCGAGGGGGCTATGGCTACACCTTC
NA	NA	TRBV20-1	TRBJ1-4	CSATGSDDATNEKLFF	TGCAGTGCCACCGGGTCCGACGATGCAACTAATGAAAAACTGTTTTTT
NA	large	TRBV7-2	TRBJ1-2	CASSFTAGSGYGYTF	TGTGCCAGCAGCTTCACTGCAGGGTCCGGCTATGGCTACACCTTC
TRBD2	NA	TRBV7-9	TRBJ2-7	CAGRAWTSGRGEQYF	TGTGCCGGCAGGGCCTGGACTAGCGGGAGAGGCGAGCAGTACTTC
NA	few	TRBV7-2	TRBJ1-5	CASSLVGRGSNQPQHF	TGTGCCAGCAGCTTAGTTGGCAGGGGTAGCAATCAGCCCCAGCATTTT
TRBD2	NA	TRBV7-9	TRBJ2-2	CASTPEAASGRRAGELFF	TGTGCCAGCACCCCCGAAGCCGCTAGCGGGAGAAGGGCCGGGGAGCTGTTTTTT
NA	NA	TRBV4-1	TRBJ2-7	CASSPQRGVGEQYF	TGCGCCAGCAGCCCCCAGAGGGGGGTGGGCGAGCAGTACTTC
NA	few	TRBV28	TRBJ2-7	CASSPQTPTGLIEQYF	TGTGCCAGCAGCCCCCAAACCCCGACAGGTTTAATCGAGCAGTACTTC
NA	medium-sized	TRBV20-1	TRBJ2-5	CRSGAQETQYF	TGCAGATCGGGAGCCCAAGAGACCCAGTACTTC
NA	few	TRBV24-1	TRBJ2-6	CATSGKSGGANVLTF	TGTGCCACCAGTGGGAAAAGTGGTGGGGCCAACGTCCTGACTTTC
TRBD1	few	TRBV20-1	TRBJ2-5	CSAPGQDQETQYF	TGCAGTGCCCCCGGACAGGACCAAGAGACCCAGTACTTC
NA	NA	TRBV5-5	TRBJ1-2	CASSFAQGDGYTF	TGTGCCAGCAGCTTCGCTCAGGGAGACGGCTACACCTTC
TRBD2	large	TRBV7-2	TRBJ2-4	CASSLDSGGTRIQYF	TGTGCCAGCAGCTTAGACTCCGGGGGGACTAGAATTCAGTACTTC
NA	NA	TRBV4-3	TRBJ2-1	CASSQDHSGEQFF	TGCGCCAGCAGCCAAGATCATTCGGGTGAGCAGTTCTTC
TRBD1	few	TRBV20-1	TRBJ1-5	CSARDQRTGLNQPQHF	TGCAGTGCTAGAGATCAAAGGACAGGACTCAATCAGCCCCAGCATTTT
NA	medium-sized	TRBV6-1	TRBJ2-7	CASSRGLTYEQYF	TGTGCCAGCAGCAGGGGACTGACCTACGAGCAGTACTTC
NA	NA	TRBV30	TRBJ2-7	CAWRGAYEQYF	TGTGCCTGGAGGGGGGCCTACGAGCAGTACTTC
NA	few	TRBV7-9	TRBJ2-7	CASSPNVGVAYEQYF	TGTGCCAGCAGCCCAAATGTGGGGGTGGCCTACGAGCAGTACTTC
TRBD1	NA	TRBV6-1	TRBJ2-2	CASDRGRNTGELFF	TGTGCCAGCGACAGGGGTCGGAACACCGGGGAGCTGTTTTTT
NA	NA	TRBV4-3	TRBJ2-5	CASSQLSGQETQYF	TGCGCCAGCAGCCAATTAAGCGGCCAAGAGACCCAGTACTTC
TRBD2	NA	TRBV24-1	TRBJ2-3	CATSSSREVSDTQYF	TGTGCCACCAGTTCCTCGCGGGAGGTCTCAGATACGCAGTATTTT
TRBD1	few	TRBV20-1	TRBJ1-2	CSARTGREDGYTF	TGCAGTGCTCGGACAGGGCGGGAAGATGGCTACACCTTC
TRBD2	NA	TRBV5-1	TRBJ2-2	CASSWTSGSNTGELFF	TGCGCCAGCAGCTGGACTAGCGGGTCGAACACCGGGGAGCTGTTTTTT
TRBD1	medium-sized	TRBV5-1	TRBJ2-5	CASSPTGGARETQYF	TGCGCCAGCAGCCCGACAGGGGGCGCGAGAGAGACCCAGTACTTC
NA	few	TRBV10-2	TRBJ2-3	CASSRTLGGTDTQYF	TGCGCCAGCAGTAGGACCTTGGGAGGCACAGATACGCAGTATTTT
NA	NA	TRBV6-5	TRBJ2-3	CASSYPKSGSQDTDTQYF	TGTGCCAGCAGTTACCCGAAATCTGGGTCACAGGACACAGATACGCAGTATTTT
TRBD1	NA	TRBV7-9	TRBJ1-6	CASSPLVTGMSSPLHF	TGTGCCAGCAGCCCTCTTGTGACAGGGATGAGTTCACCCCTCCACTTT